The following is a T cell receptor (beta chain) sequence with its context. The data were taken from a study of blood T cell repertoires in COVID-19. Across the study: Collection of acute and convalescent COVID-19 samples took place in the United States, Italy and Spain. PBMCs, B-cell-depleted T cells, or T cells provided the cDNA or gDNA that made up the material.

Trimming removed 6 bases at V and 4 bases at J, with 15 bases between. Germline V gene lookup returns CDR1 MDHEN and CDR2 SYDVKM. There are 14 residues in the CDR3. Per the original data handling: Using reference gene primer amplification, nucleated cell counts were estimated. Profiling relied on immunoSEQ multiplex PCR, and the TCRdb table lists in-frame clones only, not all of them. Clonal size and the V and J genes are those of that table, whereas D and trimming came from the DNA. The sample includes fewer than 150,000 clones, more than 75% seen only once; the top ten take approximately 20%. The chain couples TRBV28 to TRBJ1-2, with a possible D match to TRBD1 (6 bases). What was sequenced was peripheral blood. The sequence was obtained from a woman between 50 and 59 years old who had recovered from COVID-19. The CDR3 here is CASRRTGISYGYTF. The CDR3 DNA reads as TGTGCCAGCAGACGTACAGGGATCAGCTATGGCTACACCTTC.